This entry lists 29 T cell receptor beta chains sequenced from one sample in a study of blood T cell repertoires in COVID-19 (dated by TCRdb to 2018 to 2021). Libraries were prepared through the immunoSEQ multiplex PCR assay. TCRdb stores this immuneACCESS table with in-frame sequences only. Part of the clones is absent; in the studies checked, under half of the shortfall reflects unresolved V genes, and no reason is known for the rest. The sample contains tens of thousands of clones, about 83% of them found a single time. The ten largest clones take up around 23% of the sample. Sequenced material: peripheral blood. The receptor source for this set is an elderly woman with acute or convalescent COVID-19.

V is TRBV5-1 and J is TRBJ1-2, with a tentative D call TRBD1 (5 bases). The V end lost 3 bases, the J end lost 8 bases, and 11 bases lay between the germline ends. Germline-derived CDR1 and CDR2 are SGHRS and YFSETQ. The length of the CDR3 is 12 residues. DNA of the CDR3: TGCGCCAGCAGCTCCGGGGGAATCGGCTACACCTTC. As protein: CASSSGGIGYTF.

The rearrangement uses TRBV18 and TRBJ2-7; D might be TRBD2 (6 bases). V gave up 5 bases and J gave up 1 base, with 21 bases separating them. The CDR3 spans 17 residues. The V gene's germline CDR1 is KGHSH and CDR2 LQKENI. The CDR3 DNA is TGTGCCAGCTCAGAGTCCCAAAGTTTGGGGGGATCCTACGAGCAGTACTTC. Translated, it gives CASSESQSLGGSYEQYF.

The V call is TRBV9, the J call TRBJ2-7; 7 bases agree with TRBD1. V gave up 4 bases and J gave up 6 bases; unmatched junction bases: 7. Germline CDR1 is SGDLS and CDR2 is YYNGEE. This CDR3 region has 13 residues. DNA for the CDR3: TGTGCCAGCAGCAGACAGGGAGCTGGCGAGCAGTACTTC. Its protein product is CASSRQGAGEQYF.

This clone was counted only a few times. This rearrangement joins TRBV7-2 to TRBJ1-2; 8 nucleotides align to TRBD1. The germline V gene has CDR1 SGHTA and CDR2 FQGNSA. Trimming removed 0 bases from V and 4 bases from J; junction bases left unmatched: 4. The CDR3 length is 15 residues. In DNA, the CDR3 is TGTGCCAGCAGCTTAGCCTGGGACAGGATCTATGGCTACACCTTC. Encoded protein: CASSLAWDRIYGYTF.

The chain employs TRBV6-5 and TRBJ1-2; 7 bases are a match to TRBD1. Germline V lookup: CDR1 MNHEY, CDR2 SVGAGI. This CDR3 region has 14 residues. V was clipped by 5 bases and J by 6 bases; unmatched bases: 9. The DNA of the CDR3 is TGTGCCAGCAGTCCCCCCCAAGGGGGCCATGGCTACACCTTC. Residues: CASSPPQGGHGYTF.

The chain links TRBV7-3 to TRBJ2-1; 11 bases fit TRBD2. Germline CDR1 is SGHTA and CDR2 is FQGTGA. The CDR3 covers 15 residues. The ends lost 2 bases at V and 7 bases at J; junction bases unmatched: 4. The CDR3 bases are TGTGCCAGCAGCTTATCCGGGACTAGCGGAAATGAGCAGTTCTTC. Its translation is CASSLSGTSGNEQFF.

This chain joins TRBV2 and TRBJ1-1; D might be TRBD1 (6 bases). The CDR3 consists of 13 residues. V lost 4 bases and J 11 bases, leaving 17 bases between the germline ends. Germline V gene sequence: CDR1 SNHLY, CDR2 FYNNEI. The CDR3 sequence is CASSGGQRLGAFF. CDR3 DNA sequence: TGTGCCAGCAGTGGTGGACAGAGATTAGGGGCTTTCTTT. The full variable domain, in which reference TRBV2 and TRBJ1-1 provide the parts outside the CDR3, is EPEVTQTPSHQVTQMGQEVILRCVPISNHLYFYWYRQILGQKVEFLVSFYNNEISEKSEIFDDQFSVERPDGSNFTLKIRSTKLEDSAMYFCASSGGQRLGAFFGQGTRLTVV.

The genes are TRBV29-1 and TRBJ1-5; the D is unclear. Between the trimmed V and J ends, which lost 4 bases and 0 bases, there was a span of 7 bases. Per germline, CDR1 SQVTM and CDR2 ANQGSEA. This CDR3 region has 13 residues. CDR3 protein: CSVGEYSNQPQHF. The CDR3, as DNA: TGCAGCGTTGGCGAATATAGCAATCAGCCCCAGCATTTT.

The chain uses TRBV6-5 and TRBJ2-2, with no clear D. The germline V gene has CDR1 MNHEY and CDR2 SVGAGI. CDR3 size: 15 residues. V was cut by 6 bases and J by 4 bases, with 15 bases left in between. The CDR3: CASRVRVGTTGELFF. In DNA, the CDR3 is TGTGCCAGCAGGGTCCGGGTCGGAACCACCGGGGAGCTGTTTTTT.

This clone was seen once. The V call is TRBV7-3, the J call TRBJ1-2, with TRBD1 matching 9 bases. The V gene end was trimmed by 5 bases and the J gene end by 8 bases; junction bases not matched to a gene: 15. CDR3 length: 16 residues. Germline-derived CDR1 and CDR2 are SGHTA and FQGTGA. The CDR3 DNA is TGTGCCAGCAGCCAGACCGGGACAGGGCCCCTGCGAGGCTACACCTTC. Protein product: CASSQTGTGPLRGYTF.

The rearrangement uses TRBV28 and TRBJ2-7; 7 bases line up with TRBD2. The germline CDR1 and CDR2 sequences are MDHEN and SYDVKM. This CDR3 spans 14 amino acids. Germline trimming cut 6 bases from V and 0 bases from J; bases unmatched to any gene: 5. CDR3 DNA: TGTGCCAGCAGGGTAGCGGGTAACTCCTACGAGCAGTACTTC. Protein product: CASRVAGNSYEQYF.

This chain uses TRBV6-1 with TRBJ2-7; 10 bases map to TRBD2. The CDR3 spans 15 residues. V lost 3 bases, J lost 5 bases, and 7 bases stayed unmatched. Germline CDR1 and CDR2: MNHNS and SASEGT. This chain's CDR3 is CASSDRAGGLDEQYV. In DNA, the CDR3 is TGTGCCAGCAGTGATAGAGCGGGAGGGCTGGACGAGCAGTACGTC.

The V and J genes are TRBV25-1 and TRBJ1-1; no clear D gene. This CDR3 has 14 amino acids. The germline gives CDR1 MGHDK, CDR2 SYGVNS. V was trimmed by 3 bases and J by 4 bases, leaving 12 bases between them. The CDR3 sequence is CASSDLDSGTEAFF. In DNA form, the CDR3 reads TGTGCCAGCAGTGACCTGGATTCGGGCACTGAAGCTTTCTTT.

This clone was seen just once. V and J are TRBV28 and TRBJ1-2, with 7 nucleotides matching TRBD1. Germline loops: CDR1 MDHEN, CDR2 SYDVKM. Losses at the gene ends were 10 bases for V and 7 bases for J; bases not matched to a gene: 15. This CDR3 contains 14 residues. The CDR3 sequence is CATITRQGLGGYTF. The DNA for the CDR3 is TGTGCCACCATAACACGACAGGGTTTGGGTGGCTACACCTTC.

This chain joins TRBV7-2 and TRBJ2-1; 7 nucleotides match TRBD2. V was pared by 2 bases and J by 6 bases, with 7 bases of the junction left unmatched. The germline CDR1 and CDR2 sequences are SGHTA and FQGNSA. This CDR3 comprises 15 residues. The CDR3 coding sequence is TGTGCCAGCAGCTTAACGGGAGGAGATTTCAATGAGCAGTTCTTC. It is translated as CASSLTGGDFNEQFF.

This CDR3 is CASSPGQGAGNTIYF. The CDR3 DNA reads TGTGCCAGCTCACCAGGACAGGGGGCTGGAAACACCATATATTTT. The gene calls are TRBV18 and TRBJ1-3; 10 bases are a match to TRBD1. The V gene end was trimmed by 2 bases and the J gene end by 2 bases; junction bases not matched to a gene: 0. This CDR3 is built from 15 residues. Germline-derived CDR1 and CDR2 are KGHSH and LQKENI.

For the CDR3, the DNA is TGCAGTGCCAAACGGCAAGACAGGGCTTTCTTT. Translated, it gives CSAKRQDRAFF. The rearrangement joins TRBV20-1 to TRBJ1-1; the D gene is possibly TRBD1 (6 bases). V lost 6 bases and J 11 bases, leaving 16 bases between the germline ends. There are 11 residues in the CDR3. Germline values: CDR1 DFQATT, CDR2 SNEGSKA (reference sequence).

For this clone: Sequence at one end of the junction differs from germline and may be a read error. This chain connects TRBV5-8 to TRBJ2-5; D might be TRBD2 (7 bases). This CDR3 has 16 amino acids. Germline V lookup: CDR1 SGHTS, CDR2 YDEGEE. CDR3 nucleotide sequence: TGTGCCAGCACCTTGGAGGGGGGCGGGGGCGTGAAGACCCAGTACTTC. This codes for CASTLEGGGGVKTQYF.

There are a few counts of this clone. This rearrangement joins TRBV2 to TRBJ1-2, with a tentative D call TRBD1 (5 bases). Trimming left V 2 bases short and J 6 bases short, with 13 bases between. Per germline, CDR1 SNHLY and CDR2 FYNNEI. The CDR3 sequence is 14 residues long. CDR3: CASSELRGRDGYTF. CDR3 nucleotides: TGTGCCAGCAGTGAATTGCGGGGGAGGGATGGCTACACCTTC.

This chain joins TRBV19 and TRBJ2-7; 10 bases align to TRBD1. The CDR3 length is 14 residues. Per germline, CDR1 LNHDA and CDR2 SQIVND (reference sequence). J was trimmed by 5 bases and V by 3 bases; bases with no gene match: 4. The DNA of the CDR3 is TGTGCCAGTAGTATGGGACAGGGGATCCACGAGCAGTACTTC. Residues: CASSMGQGIHEQYF.

The gene calls are TRBV19 and TRBJ2-1; TRBD1 might be the D (6 bases). Germline CDR1 LNHDA, CDR2 SQIVND (reference sequence). CDR3 length equals 18 residues. The V end lost 3 bases, the J end lost 1 base, and 19 bases lay between the germline ends. The CDR3 protein is CASSIWLWARGSYNEQFF. The DNA of the CDR3 is TGTGCCAGTAGTATTTGGCTTTGGGCTAGGGGGTCCTACAATGAGCAGTTCTTC.

The chain joins TRBV6-5 to TRBJ1-4; D not resolved. Germline lookup yields CDR1 MNHEY and CDR2 SVGAGI. V dropped 6 bases and J dropped 3 bases, with 11 bases sitting between them. The CDR3 is made up of 14 amino acids. CDR3 DNA sequence: TGTGCCAGCAGATCCGGGTGGGCTAATGAAAAACTGTTTTTT. Translated, it gives CASRSGWANEKLFF.

The J gene is TRBJ1-2, the V gene TRBV7-3, with unresolved D. From germline, CDR1 is SGHTA and CDR2 FQGTGA. Trimming took off 2 bases at V and 1 base at J, with 11 bases between the two ends. The CDR3 runs to 15 residues. DNA of the CDR3: TGTGCCAGCAGCTTATTCGGAGGATTTAACTATGGCTACACCTTC. Translating gives CASSLFGGFNYGYTF. The complete variable domain, with remaining parts taken from reference TRBV7-3 and TRBJ1-2, reads GAGVSQTPSNKVTEKGKYVELRCDPISGHTALYWYRQSLGQGPEFLIYFQGTGAADDSGLPNDRFFAVRPEGSVSTLKIQRTERGDSAVYLCASSLFGGFNYGYTFGSGTRLTVV.

This clone was counted a single time. V is TRBV19 and J is TRBJ2-2, with D perhaps TRBD1 (6 bases). Trimming left V 6 bases short and J 5 bases short, with 16 bases between. Germline V lookup: CDR1 LNHDA, CDR2 SQIVND (reference sequence). The CDR3 length is 15 residues. In DNA form, the CDR3 reads TGTGCCAGTAGGTTATTCGGACAGAGTACCGGGGAGCTGTTTTTT. It specifies CASRLFGQSTGELFF.

The chain uses TRBV3-1 (or the pseudogene TRBV3-2) and TRBJ1-2; D gene uncertain. The ends were cut back, 2 bases at V and 2 bases at J, with 6 bases in the middle. CDR3 size: 13 residues. Per germline, CDR1 LGHDT and CDR2 YNNKEL (reference sequence). CDR3 region: CASSQSGNYGYTF. For the CDR3, the DNA is TGTGCCAGCAGCCAATCTGGCAACTATGGCTACACCTTC.

The gene calls are TRBV7-9 and TRBJ2-1; perhaps TRBD1 as D (6 bases). The CDR3 has 14 amino acids. Germline V lookup: CDR1 SEHNR, CDR2 FQNEAQ (reference sequence). V lost 5 bases to trimming and J lost 6 bases, with 14 bases between them. The CDR3 nucleotides read TGTGCCAGCAGCCTGGACAGAGGCTTCAATGAGCAGTTCTTC. This encodes CASSLDRGFNEQFF.

The genes are TRBV27 and TRBJ1-2, with 7 bases that match TRBD1. CDR3 length: 15 residues. V lost 5 bases, J lost 8 bases, and 14 bases stayed unmatched. Germline-derived CDR1 and CDR2 are MNHEY and SMNVEV (reference sequence). CDR3 loop: CASSPSLMAGGGYTF. DNA for the CDR3: TGTGCCAGCAGTCCCAGTTTAATGGCAGGGGGAGGCTACACCTTC.

V is TRBV12-3 or TRBV12-4 and J is TRBJ1-2; 7 bases align to TRBD1. This CDR3 spans 13 amino acids. V shed 6 bases and J 5 bases; nucleotides not matched to a gene: 6. DNA of the CDR3: TGTGCCAGCAGCACAGGGGTAGGGTATGGCTACACCTTC. Translation: CASSTGVGYGYTF.

The rearrangement uses TRBV5-1 and TRBJ2-2; weak D call: TRBD1 (6 bases). The CDR3 covers 17 residues. V was shortened by 0 bases and J by 4 bases, with 16 bases between the two germline ends. Germline V gives CDR1 SGHRS, CDR2 YFSETQ. CDR3 coding DNA: TGCGCCAGCAGCTTGGCCGGGACATCTAGGAGCACCGGGGAGCTGTTTTTT. Amino acids: CASSLAGTSRSTGELFF.